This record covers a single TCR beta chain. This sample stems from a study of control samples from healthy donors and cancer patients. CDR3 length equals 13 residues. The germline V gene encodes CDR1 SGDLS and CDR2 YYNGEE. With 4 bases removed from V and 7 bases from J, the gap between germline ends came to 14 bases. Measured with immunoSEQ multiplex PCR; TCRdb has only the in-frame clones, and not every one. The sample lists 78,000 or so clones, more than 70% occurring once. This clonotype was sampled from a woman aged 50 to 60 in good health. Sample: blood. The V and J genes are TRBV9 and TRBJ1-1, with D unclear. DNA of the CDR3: TGTGCCAGCAGCTTCTCGGAAGGGCTTGAAGCTTTCTTT. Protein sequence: CASSFSEGLEAFF.